The 32 T cell receptor beta chains below come from one sample, sequenced in a study of blood T cell repertoires in COVID-19. TCRdb keeps only in-frame clones here, not all; method: immunoSEQ multiplex PCR. Among about 75,000 clones listed, 70% to 85% were seen once. The specimen sequenced was peripheral blood. These receptors originate from a woman aged 45-65 years with acute or convalescent COVID-19.

This chain joins TRBV19 and TRBJ2-2; D ambiguous. V was clipped by 3 bases and J by 5 bases, with 16 bases between them. The germline CDR1 and CDR2 sequences are LNHDA and SQIVND (reference sequence). CDR3 length: 16 amino acids. CDR3 sequence reads: CASSMGRTLVTGELFF. The CDR3 bases are TGTGCCAGTAGTATGGGCCGAACGTTGGTAACCGGGGAGCTGTTTTTT.

The chain couples TRBV4-3 to TRBJ1-5, with unresolved D. The CDR3 loop spans 15 amino acids. Germline assignment: CDR1 LGHNA and CDR2 YSLEER. Trimming left V 0 bases short and J 4 bases short, with 10 bases between. The CDR3 nucleotides read TGCGCCAGCAGCCAAGATTATAACAGTAATCAGCCCCAGCATTTT. The encoded protein is CASSQDYNSNQPQHF.

This chain links TRBV7-2 with TRBJ2-1; 8 nucleotides match TRBD1. In germline, CDR1 is SGHTA, CDR2 FQGNSA. V lost 3 bases and J lost 6; bases outside the gene matches: 4. This CDR3 is built from 14 residues. The CDR3 nucleotides read TGTGCCAGCAGCTTTTTTGACAGGGGCAATGAGCAGTTCTTC. Protein: CASSFFDRGNEQFF.

About this clone: The same CDR3 can be traced to other DNA sequences in this sample. The genes are TRBV5-6 and TRBJ2-1; 11 bases fit TRBD1. The germline V gene has CDR1 SGHDT and CDR2 YYEEEE. The CDR3 length is 15 residues. The junction had 2 bases not matched to a gene; V was cut back by 2 bases and J by 4 bases. The CDR3 DNA is TGTGCCAGCAGCTTAGGGACAGGGGGTTACAATGAGCAGTTCTTC. Amino acid sequence: CASSLGTGGYNEQFF.

The genes are TRBV9 and TRBJ1-2; D call uncertain. Trimming took off 0 bases at V and 3 bases at J, with 6 bases between the two ends. The CDR3 runs to 13 residues. Germline loops: CDR1 SGDLS, CDR2 YYNGEE. As DNA, the CDR3 is TGTGCCAGCAGCGTAGACGGGGACTATGGCTACACCTTC. Translating it yields CASSVDGDYGYTF. Combining the CDR3 with reference TRBV9 and TRBJ1-2 gives the whole variable domain DSGVTQTPKHLITATGQRVTLRCSPRSGDLSVYWYQQSLDQGLQFLIQYYNGEERAKGNILERFSAQQFPDLHSELNLSSLELGDSALYFCASSVDGDYGYTFGSGTRLTVV.

The CDR3 nucleotides are TGTGCCAGCACCACGGGGGACCTGGGAAATGAGCAGTTCTTC. The encoded protein is CASTTGDLGNEQFF. The rearrangement links TRBV5-4 to TRBJ2-1, with D perhaps TRBD2 (6 bases). V shed 6 bases and J shed 7 bases, with 17 bases lying between them. Germline V gives CDR1 SGHNT, CDR2 YYREEE (reference sequence). The CDR3 sequence is 14 residues long.

In this sample, this clone turned up once. The chain carries TRBV12-5 and TRBJ1-1, with 11 bases matching TRBD1. The germline V gene has CDR1 LGHNT and CDR2 FRNRAP. V shed 8 bases, J shed 8 bases, and the junction held 7 bases outside the gene matches. This CDR3 spans 13 amino acids. This CDR3 reads CASCRTGGWEAFF. In DNA, the CDR3 is TGTGCTAGTTGTAGGACAGGGGGCTGGGAAGCTTTCTTT.

The rearrangement uses TRBV4-2 and TRBJ2-1, with 14 positions matching TRBD2. The CDR3 is made up of 15 amino acids. Unmatched junction bases numbered 5, after V lost 4 bases and J lost 9 bases. Germline V gene data show CDR1 as LGHNA and CDR2 as YNFKEQ. CDR3 DNA sequence: TGTGCCAGCAGCCTTCCCGGGACTAGCGGGAGTGAGCAGTTCTTC. Translated, it gives CASSLPGTSGSEQFF.

The chain recombines TRBV28 with TRBJ1-2; TRBD1 aligns across 8 bases. The CDR3 covers 18 residues. Trimming cost V 4 bases and J 5 bases; bases outside gene matches: 18. From germline, CDR1 is MDHEN and CDR2 SYDVKM. In DNA form, the CDR3 reads TGTGCCAGCAGTTCTGTATTGGACAGGGTCTTTCGAGGTTATGGCTACACCTTC. Translating it yields CASSSVLDRVFRGYGYTF.

This clone was observed a single time. J is TRBJ1-3 and V is TRBV6-5; 7 bases are a match to TRBD1. The CDR3 totals 14 residues. V shed 4 bases and J 3 bases; nucleotides not matched to a gene: 3. In germline, CDR1 is MNHEY, CDR2 SVGAGI. Here the CDR3 reads CASSSGGYGNTIYF. CDR3 DNA sequence: TGTGCCAGCAGTTCAGGGGGTTATGGAAACACCATATATTTT.

The chain combines TRBV4-1 with TRBJ1-4; the D is unclear. Germline assignment: CDR1 MGHRA and CDR2 YSYEKL. V was clipped by 4 bases and J by 1 base, with 13 bases between them. This CDR3 is built from 16 residues. The CDR3 DNA reads as TGCGCCAGCAGCCTCCGGTTCGAGGGAACTAATGAAAAACTGTTTTTT. It is translated as CASSLRFEGTNEKLFF.

The chain is built from TRBV7-9 and TRBJ2-7; 9 nucleotides agree with TRBD1. V lost 5 bases and J lost 9; bases outside the gene matches: 14. The CDR3 runs 15 residues. Germline CDR1 is SEHNR and CDR2 is FQNEAQ (reference sequence). CDR3 loop: CASSAKGTGQGGQYF. The CDR3 bases are TGTGCCAGCAGCGCGAAAGGGACAGGGCAAGGCGGGCAGTACTTC.

This chain connects TRBV6-5 to TRBJ1-1; D might be TRBD1 (5 bases). The germline V gene has CDR1 MNHEY and CDR2 SVGAGI. This CDR3 has 14 residues. V was pared by 10 bases and J by 0 bases, with 15 bases between. The CDR3 protein is CATSVGGVNTEAFF. CDR3 coding DNA: TGTGCCACCTCAGTGGGGGGAGTGAACACTGAAGCTTTCTTT.

The V gene is TRBV5-1, the J gene TRBJ2-5; 9 bases align to TRBD1. The CDR3 contains 13 residues. V was pared by 4 bases and J by 4 bases, with 2 bases of the junction left unmatched. Germline lookup yields CDR1 SGHRS and CDR2 YFSETQ. CDR3 sequence reads: CASSRQGGETQYF. In DNA form, the CDR3 reads TGCGCCAGCAGCAGACAGGGGGGAGAGACCCAGTACTTC.

The V call is TRBV7-9, the J call TRBJ2-1; possibly TRBD2 for D (5 bases). This CDR3 spans 16 amino acids. Germline CDR1 and CDR2: SEHNR and FQNEAQ (reference sequence). V was clipped by 8 bases and J by 7 bases, with 24 bases between them. CDR3 nucleotide sequence: TGTGCCAGCGAGGATCTAGGCGGCTTCTCGGGGAATGAGCAGTTCTTC. Protein sequence: CASEDLGGFSGNEQFF.

The rearrangement links TRBV9 to TRBJ2-5; 11 bases fit TRBD1. The CDR3 runs 17 residues. The germline CDR1 and CDR2 sequences are SGDLS and YYNGEE. The ends lost 2 bases at V and 10 bases at J; junction bases unmatched: 16. The CDR3 DNA reads TGTGCCAGCAGCGTCGGCCTGTTAGGACAGGGGGCAGGTGGCCAGTACTTC. This encodes CASSVGLLGQGAGGQYF.

This CDR3 reads CASSDLAFNTGELFF. CDR3 bases: TGTGCCAGCAGTGACCTGGCTTTCAACACCGGGGAGCTGTTTTTT. The chain couples TRBV6-4 to TRBJ2-2; D remains unclear. Germline V gene lookup returns CDR1 MRHNA and CDR2 SNTAGT. V was clipped by 2 bases and J by 2 bases, with 9 bases between them. This CDR3 is built from 15 residues.

The chain is built from TRBV4-1 and TRBJ1-5; weak D call: TRBD1 (5 bases). V was clipped by 1 base and J by 0 bases, with 10 bases between them. The CDR3 covers 16 residues. In germline, CDR1 is MGHRA, CDR2 YSYEKL. CDR3 amino acids: CASSQGTYDSNQPQHF. DNA of the CDR3: TGCGCCAGCAGCCAAGGGACATACGATAGCAATCAGCCCCAGCATTTT.

The CDR3 here is CASSLVEEGVIRGGQPQHF. In DNA, the CDR3 is TGTGCCAGCAGCTTAGTCGAGGAAGGGGTGATTAGGGGCGGTCAGCCCCAGCATTTT. This sequence joins TRBV11-2 and TRBJ1-5, with a tentative D call TRBD1 (5 bases). This CDR3 is 19 amino acids long. Trimming left V 1 base short and J 6 bases short, with 25 bases between. Germline values: CDR1 SGHAT, CDR2 FQNNGV. Full variable domain (remainder filled in from reference TRBV11-2 and TRBJ1-5): EAGVAQSPRYKIIEKRQSVAFWCNPISGHATLYWYQQILGQGPKLLIQFQNNGVVDDSQLPKDRFSAERLKGVDSTLKIQPAKLEDSAVYLCASSLVEEGVIRGGQPQHFGDGTRLSIL.

Note on this clone: This CDR3 is also generated by other DNA sequences in the sample. The CDR3 bases are TGTGCCAGCTCACCACCGAGCAGGGGAAACACCGGGGAGCTGTTTTTT. Protein sequence: CASSPPSRGNTGELFF. The J gene is TRBJ2-2, the V gene TRBV18, with D perhaps TRBD1 (6 bases). Germline CDR1 is KGHSH and CDR2 is LQKENI. The CDR3 runs 16 residues. Trimming removed 0 bases from V and 2 bases from J, with 10 bases in between.

The V call is TRBV28, the J call TRBJ1-6; tentatively, D is TRBD1 (6 bases). Germline V gives CDR1 MDHEN, CDR2 SYDVKM. The CDR3 sequence is 14 residues long. The V and J ends lost 4 bases and 13 bases respectively, with 17 bases between them. The CDR3 DNA sequence: TGTGCCAGCAGTTATCGGGGGGCTGAGTTTCCCCTCCACTTT. This encodes CASSYRGAEFPLHF.

This chain links TRBV14 with TRBJ2-7, with D uncertain. CDR3 length: 11 residues. V was trimmed by 6 bases and J by 3 bases, leaving 6 bases between them. Germline V gene lookup returns CDR1 SGHDN and CDR2 FVKESK. CDR3 nucleotides: TGTGCCAGCAGTTCCGTCTACGAGCAGTACTTC. Its protein product is CASSSVYEQYF.

This clone was detected only a few times. V is TRBV19 and J is TRBJ2-7; 8 nucleotides agree with TRBD1. CDR1 and CDR2 (germline): LNHDA, SQIVND (reference sequence). Unmatched junction bases numbered 4, after V lost 6 bases and J lost 0 bases. The CDR3 runs 14 residues. The CDR3 DNA follows: TGTGCCAGTAGGGGGGACAGGAGCTCCTACGAGCAGTACTTC. Protein: CASRGDRSSYEQYF.

The chain has TRBV2 and TRBJ1-2; TRBD1 aligns across 7 bases. The germline V gene has CDR1 SNHLY and CDR2 FYNNEI. This CDR3 spans 15 amino acids. V dropped 5 bases and J dropped 3; count of bases not matched to a gene: 9. The CDR3: CASSSGYRGDYGYTF. CDR3 nucleotides: TGTGCCAGCAGTTCTGGGTACAGGGGTGACTATGGCTACACCTTC.

This rearrangement joins TRBV11-2 to TRBJ2-7; D might be TRBD2 (5 bases). Trimming left V 1 base short and J 4 bases short, with 5 bases between. This CDR3 spans 12 amino acids. CDR1 is SGHAT, CDR2 FQNNGV, per germline. CDR3 in amino acids: CASSLAGYEQYF. The CDR3 DNA reads as TGTGCCAGCAGCTTAGCGGGATACGAGCAGTACTTC.

This chain joins TRBV28 and TRBJ1-5, with TRBD1 as a possible D gene (5 bases). The CDR3 has 14 amino acids. The germline V gene has CDR1 MDHEN and CDR2 SYDVKM. V lost 3 bases, J lost 13 bases, and 19 bases lay in between. CDR3 protein: CASSLVGGISRQHF. CDR3 coding DNA: TGTGCCAGCAGTTTGGTTGGGGGGATCAGCCGTCAGCATTTT.

This clone was observed a few times. This chain connects TRBV5-1 to TRBJ2-7, with D perhaps matching TRBD1 (6 bases). Germline lookup yields CDR1 SGHRS and CDR2 YFSETQ. The V and J ends lost 5 bases and 3 bases respectively, with 18 bases between them. The CDR3 consists of 15 residues. CDR3 sequence: CASSPTSGVGYEQYF. The CDR3 DNA follows: TGCGCCAGCAGTCCCACGTCAGGGGTGGGCTACGAGCAGTACTTC.

In this sample, this clone turned up once. The chain recombines TRBV30 with TRBJ2-1; D ambiguous. V lost 4 bases and J 7 bases, leaving 20 bases between the germline ends. Germline loops: CDR1 GTSNPN, CDR2 SVGIG (reference sequence). The length of the CDR3 is 15 residues. The CDR3 nucleotides are TGTGCCTGGATGGTCAGCGTGGTCCCTTCTAATGAGCAGTTCTTC. Translating it yields CAWMVSVVPSNEQFF.

The sample holds one count of this clone. J is TRBJ2-3 and V is TRBV5-1, with D possibly TRBD2 on 5 matching bases. Germline V gives CDR1 SGHRS, CDR2 YFSETQ. The CDR3 is made up of 16 amino acids. V gave up 1 base and J gave up 4 bases, with 16 bases separating them. CDR3 region: CASSLSGAPRADTQYF. Here the CDR3 DNA reads TGCGCCAGCAGCTTGAGCGGCGCCCCGCGCGCAGATACGCAGTATTTT.

This clone appeared a few times. The chain links TRBV4-1 to TRBJ2-5; 11 bases agree with TRBD1. V was clipped by 0 bases and J by 5 bases; unmatched bases: 11. Germline V gives CDR1 MGHRA, CDR2 YSYEKL. The CDR3 loop spans 18 amino acids. CDR3 nucleotide sequence: TGCGCCAGCAGCCAAGATGAACCCGGGACAGGGGGTAGGGAGACCCAGTACTTC. This translates into CASSQDEPGTGGRETQYF.

The CDR3, as DNA: TGTGCCAGCAGTCCCATTAGGGCGTCGGGGGTTCTCAATCAGCCCCAGCATTTT. This codes for CASSPIRASGVLNQPQHF. This chain joins TRBV27 and TRBJ1-5; perhaps TRBD1 as D (5 bases). Trimming pared 5 bases from V and 3 bases from J, leaving 23 bases between. Germline values: CDR1 MNHEY, CDR2 SMNVEV (reference sequence). This CDR3 has 18 residues.

Comment on this clone: Relative to the germline gene, one junction end is altered; a read error may explain this. This sequence joins TRBV7-7 and TRBJ2-5; tentatively, D is TRBD1 or TRBD2 (5 bases each). The CDR3 has 13 amino acids. The germline gives CDR1 SSHAT, CDR2 FNYEAQ (reference sequence). CDR3 protein: CASSLAQGETQYF. The CDR3, as DNA: TGTGCTAGCAGCTTAGCGCAGGGAGAGACCCAGTACTTC.